A single sample is the source of the 7 T cell receptor beta chains below, sequenced in a study of T cell clonality in common variable immunodeficiency. This table comes from immunoSEQ multiplex PCR, and its TCRdb copy is limited to in-frame clones, with some not included. This set yields about 50,000 clones and no singletons; the top ten hold about 2%. Sample: peripheral blood mononuclear cells. These receptors all come from a person between 18 and 69 years old in good health.

This clone has at least ten counts. Coverage ceases 3 residues before the CDR3 finishes, and the germline J gene fills in the end. The rearrangement uses TRBV30 and TRBJ1-3; D gene unclear. The ends were cut back, 2 bases at V and 2 bases at J, with 10 bases in the middle. Germline values: CDR1 GTSNPN, CDR2 SVGIG (reference sequence). This CDR3 region has 14 residues. The CDR3 spells CAWSLTMAGNTIYF. CDR3 DNA (partial): TGTGCCTGGAGTCTGACTATGGCTGGAAACACC.

Ten or more counts support this clone. The read finishes 3 residues shy of the CDR3 end, and the germline J gene is used to complete it. The V call is TRBV30, the J call TRBJ1-4; possible D gene TRBD1, 6 bases. The CDR3 has 14 amino acids. The germline V gene encodes CDR1 GTSNPN and CDR2 SVGIG (reference sequence). V lost 5 bases to trimming and J lost 7 bases, with 17 bases between them. The CDR3 sequence: CAWSQGRRGEKLFF. The covered CDR3 bases are TGTGCCTGGTCTCAGGGGAGGCGAGGTGAAAAA.

Details on this clone: The CDR3 is cut off 3 residues early in the read; its end comes from the germline J gene. The rearrangement uses TRBV7-9 and TRBJ1-4, with D maybe TRBD1 (6 bases). The CDR3 is 14 amino acids. Looked up from germline, CDR1 is SEHNR and CDR2 is FQNEAQ (reference sequence). CDR3 sequence: CASSLAGVYSPLFF. The covered CDR3 bases are TGTGCCAGCAGCTTGGCAGGGGTTTACTCACCA. Full variable domain (rest looked up from reference TRBV7-9 and TRBJ1-4): DTGVSQNPRHKITKRGQNVTFRCDPISEHNRLYWYRQTLGQGPEFLTYFQNEAQLEKSRLLSDRFSAERPKGSFSTLEIQRTEQGDSAMYLCASSLAGVYSPLFFGSGTQLSVL.

Turning to this clone: The read terminates 3 residues ahead of where the CDR3 ends, so the germline J gene completes it. The rearrangement uses TRBV18 and TRBJ2-3; maybe TRBD1 (6 bases). The length of the CDR3 is 15 residues. V lost 3 bases, J lost 1 base, and 11 bases lay in between. Looked up from germline, CDR1 is KGHSH and CDR2 is LQKENI. CDR3 region: CASSPGAGGTDTQYF. The part of the CDR3 DNA that was read is TGTGCCAGCTCACCGGGGGCAGGGGGCACAGATACG.

With regard to this clone: The read falls 3 residues short of the CDR3 end, and the missing part is taken from the germline J gene. V usage is TRBV7-6 and J usage is TRBJ2-2, with 8 bases identical to TRBD1. The CDR3 runs 15 residues. CDR1 is SGHVS, CDR2 FNYEAQ, per germline. Trimming took 1 base from V and 8 from J; bases not matched to a gene: 6. Incomplete CDR3 DNA: TGTGCCAGCAGCTTAGGGCAGGGGGCAGCGGGGGAG. Amino acid sequence: CASSLGQGAAGE. The CDR3 in its entirety is CASSLGQGAAGELFF.

This clone appeared many times. The missing CDR3 end, 3 residues past where the read stops, is filled in from the germline J gene. The rearrangement uses TRBV2 and TRBJ2-7; TRBD1 matches 8 bases. CDR1 is SNHLY, CDR2 FYNNEI, per germline. V trimming: 6 bases; J trimming: 3 bases; junction bases outside the gene matches: 1. CDR3 length: 12 amino acids. The sequenced CDR3 bases are TGTGCCAGCAGGGACAGGGTCTACGAG. It is translated as CASRDRVYE. The whole CDR3 region reads CASRDRVYEQYF.

This clone was counted many times. The read terminates 3 residues ahead of where the CDR3 ends, so the germline J gene completes it. V gene TRBV7-9 combines with J gene TRBJ1-1; D is uncertain. Germline CDR1 is SEHNR and CDR2 is FQNEAQ (reference sequence). The CDR3 spans 13 residues. V lost 5 bases, J lost 3 bases, and 10 bases lay in between. The sequenced CDR3 bases are TGTGCCAGCAGCGTCTTTCTTGACACTGAA. This codes for CASSVFLDTE. The entire CDR3 protein is CASSVFLDTEAFF.